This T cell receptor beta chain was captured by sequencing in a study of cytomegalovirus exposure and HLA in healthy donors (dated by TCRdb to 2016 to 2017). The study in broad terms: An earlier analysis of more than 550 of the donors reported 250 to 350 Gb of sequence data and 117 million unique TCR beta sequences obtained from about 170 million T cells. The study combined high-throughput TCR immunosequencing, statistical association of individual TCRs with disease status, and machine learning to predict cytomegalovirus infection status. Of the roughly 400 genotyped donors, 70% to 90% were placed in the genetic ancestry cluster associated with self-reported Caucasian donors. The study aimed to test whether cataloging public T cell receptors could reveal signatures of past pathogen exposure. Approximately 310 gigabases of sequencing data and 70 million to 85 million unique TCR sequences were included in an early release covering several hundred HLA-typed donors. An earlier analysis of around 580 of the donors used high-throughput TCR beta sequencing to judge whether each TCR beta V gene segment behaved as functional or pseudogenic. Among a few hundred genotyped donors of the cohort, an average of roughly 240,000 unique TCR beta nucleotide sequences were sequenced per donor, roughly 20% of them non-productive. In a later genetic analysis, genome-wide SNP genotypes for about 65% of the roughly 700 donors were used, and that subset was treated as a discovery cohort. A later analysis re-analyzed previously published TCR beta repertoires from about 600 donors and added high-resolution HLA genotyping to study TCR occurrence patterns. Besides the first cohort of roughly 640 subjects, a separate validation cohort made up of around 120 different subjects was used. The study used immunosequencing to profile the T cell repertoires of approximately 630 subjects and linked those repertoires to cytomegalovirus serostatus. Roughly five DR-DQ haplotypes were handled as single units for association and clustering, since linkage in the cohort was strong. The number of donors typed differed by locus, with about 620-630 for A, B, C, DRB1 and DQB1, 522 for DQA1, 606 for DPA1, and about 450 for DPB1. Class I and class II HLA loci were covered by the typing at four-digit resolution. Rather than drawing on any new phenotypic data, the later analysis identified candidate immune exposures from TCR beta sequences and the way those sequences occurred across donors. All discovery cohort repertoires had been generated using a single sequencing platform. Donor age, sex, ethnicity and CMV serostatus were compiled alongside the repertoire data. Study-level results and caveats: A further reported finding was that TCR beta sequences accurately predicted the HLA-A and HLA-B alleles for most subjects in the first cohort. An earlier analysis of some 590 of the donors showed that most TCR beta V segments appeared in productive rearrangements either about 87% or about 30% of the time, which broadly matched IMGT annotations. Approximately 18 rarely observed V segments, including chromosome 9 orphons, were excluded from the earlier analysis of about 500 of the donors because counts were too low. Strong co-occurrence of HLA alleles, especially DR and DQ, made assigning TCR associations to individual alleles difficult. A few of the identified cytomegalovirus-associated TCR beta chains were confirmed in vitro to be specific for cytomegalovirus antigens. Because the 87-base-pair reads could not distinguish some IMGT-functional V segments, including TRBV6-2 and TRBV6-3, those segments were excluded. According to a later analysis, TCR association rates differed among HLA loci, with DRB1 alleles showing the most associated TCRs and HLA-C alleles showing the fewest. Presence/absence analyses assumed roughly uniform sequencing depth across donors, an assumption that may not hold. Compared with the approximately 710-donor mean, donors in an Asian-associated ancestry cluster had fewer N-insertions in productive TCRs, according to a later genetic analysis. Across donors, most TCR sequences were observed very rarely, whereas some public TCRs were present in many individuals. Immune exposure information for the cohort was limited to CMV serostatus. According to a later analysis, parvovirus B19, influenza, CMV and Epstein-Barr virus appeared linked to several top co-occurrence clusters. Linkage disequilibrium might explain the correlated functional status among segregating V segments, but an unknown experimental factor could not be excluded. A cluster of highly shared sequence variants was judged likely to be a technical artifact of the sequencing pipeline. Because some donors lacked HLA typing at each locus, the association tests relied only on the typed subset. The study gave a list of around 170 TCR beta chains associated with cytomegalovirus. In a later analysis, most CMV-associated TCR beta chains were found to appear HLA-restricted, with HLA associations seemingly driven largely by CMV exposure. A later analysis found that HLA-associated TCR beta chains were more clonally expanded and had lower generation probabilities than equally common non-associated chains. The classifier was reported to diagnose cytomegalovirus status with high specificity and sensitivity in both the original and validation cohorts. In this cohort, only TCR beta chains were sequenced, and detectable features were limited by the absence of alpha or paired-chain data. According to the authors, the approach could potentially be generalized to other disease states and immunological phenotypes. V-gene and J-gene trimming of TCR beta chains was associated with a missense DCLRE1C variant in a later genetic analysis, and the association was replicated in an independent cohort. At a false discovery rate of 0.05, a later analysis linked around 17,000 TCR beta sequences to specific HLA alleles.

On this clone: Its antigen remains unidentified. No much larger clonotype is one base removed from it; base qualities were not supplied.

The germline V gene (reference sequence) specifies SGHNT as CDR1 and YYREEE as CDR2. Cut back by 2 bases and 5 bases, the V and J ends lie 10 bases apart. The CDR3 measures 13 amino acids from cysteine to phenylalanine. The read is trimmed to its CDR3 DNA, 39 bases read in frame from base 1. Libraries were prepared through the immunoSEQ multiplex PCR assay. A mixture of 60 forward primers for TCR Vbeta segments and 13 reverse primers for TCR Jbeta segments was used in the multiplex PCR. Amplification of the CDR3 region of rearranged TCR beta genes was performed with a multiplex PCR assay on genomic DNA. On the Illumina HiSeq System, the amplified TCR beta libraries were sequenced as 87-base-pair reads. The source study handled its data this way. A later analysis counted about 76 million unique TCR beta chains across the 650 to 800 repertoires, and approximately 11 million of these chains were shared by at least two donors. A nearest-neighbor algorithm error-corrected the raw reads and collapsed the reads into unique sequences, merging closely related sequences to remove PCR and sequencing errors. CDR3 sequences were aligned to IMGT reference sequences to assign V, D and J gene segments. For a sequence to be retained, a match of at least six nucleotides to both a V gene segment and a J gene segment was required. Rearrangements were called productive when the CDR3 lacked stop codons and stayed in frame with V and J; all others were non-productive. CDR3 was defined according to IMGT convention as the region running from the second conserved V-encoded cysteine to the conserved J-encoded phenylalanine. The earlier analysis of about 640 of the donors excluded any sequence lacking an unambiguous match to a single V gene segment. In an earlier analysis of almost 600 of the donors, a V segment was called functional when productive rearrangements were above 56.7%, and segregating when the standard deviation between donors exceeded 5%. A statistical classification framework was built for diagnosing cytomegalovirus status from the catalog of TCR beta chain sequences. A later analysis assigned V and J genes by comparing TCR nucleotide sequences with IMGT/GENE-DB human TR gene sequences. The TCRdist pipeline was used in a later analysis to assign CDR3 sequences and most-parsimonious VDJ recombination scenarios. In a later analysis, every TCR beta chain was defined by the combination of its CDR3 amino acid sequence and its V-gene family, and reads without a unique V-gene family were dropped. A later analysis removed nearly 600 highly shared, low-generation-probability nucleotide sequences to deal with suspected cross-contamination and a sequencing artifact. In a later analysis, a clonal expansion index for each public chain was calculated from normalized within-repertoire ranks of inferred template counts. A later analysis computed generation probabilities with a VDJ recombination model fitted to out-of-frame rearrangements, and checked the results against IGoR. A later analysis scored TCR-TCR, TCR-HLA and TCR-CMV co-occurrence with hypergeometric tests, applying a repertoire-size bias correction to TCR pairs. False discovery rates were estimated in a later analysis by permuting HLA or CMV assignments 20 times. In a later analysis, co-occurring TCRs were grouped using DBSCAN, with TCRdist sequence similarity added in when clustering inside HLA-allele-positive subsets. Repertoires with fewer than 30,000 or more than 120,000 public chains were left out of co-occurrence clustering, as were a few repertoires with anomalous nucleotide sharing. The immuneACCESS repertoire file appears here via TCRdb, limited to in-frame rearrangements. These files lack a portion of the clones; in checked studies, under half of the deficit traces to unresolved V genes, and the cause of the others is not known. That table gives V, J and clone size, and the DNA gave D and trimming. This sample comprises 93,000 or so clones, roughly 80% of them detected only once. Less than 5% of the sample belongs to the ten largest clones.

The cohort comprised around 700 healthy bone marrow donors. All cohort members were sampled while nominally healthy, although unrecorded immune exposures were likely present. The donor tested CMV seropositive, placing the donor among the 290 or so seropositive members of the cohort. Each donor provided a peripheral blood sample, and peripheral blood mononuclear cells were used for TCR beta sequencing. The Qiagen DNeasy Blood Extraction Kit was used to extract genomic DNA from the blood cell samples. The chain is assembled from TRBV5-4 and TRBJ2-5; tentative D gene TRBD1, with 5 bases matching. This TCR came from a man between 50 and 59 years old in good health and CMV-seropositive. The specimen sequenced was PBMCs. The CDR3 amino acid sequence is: CASSFAGSETQYF. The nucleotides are TGTGCCAGCAGCTTTGCAGGGTCGGAGACCCAGTACTTC.